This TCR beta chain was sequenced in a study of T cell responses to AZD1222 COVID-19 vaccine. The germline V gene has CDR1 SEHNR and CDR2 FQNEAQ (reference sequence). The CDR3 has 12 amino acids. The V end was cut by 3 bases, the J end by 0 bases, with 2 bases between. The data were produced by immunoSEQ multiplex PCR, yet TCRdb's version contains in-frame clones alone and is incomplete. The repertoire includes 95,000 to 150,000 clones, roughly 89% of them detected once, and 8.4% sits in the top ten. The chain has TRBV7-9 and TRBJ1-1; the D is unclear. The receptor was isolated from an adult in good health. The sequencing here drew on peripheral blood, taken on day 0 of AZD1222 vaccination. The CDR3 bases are TGTGCCAGCAGCTTGATGAACACTGAAGCTTTCTTT. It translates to CASSLMNTEAFF.